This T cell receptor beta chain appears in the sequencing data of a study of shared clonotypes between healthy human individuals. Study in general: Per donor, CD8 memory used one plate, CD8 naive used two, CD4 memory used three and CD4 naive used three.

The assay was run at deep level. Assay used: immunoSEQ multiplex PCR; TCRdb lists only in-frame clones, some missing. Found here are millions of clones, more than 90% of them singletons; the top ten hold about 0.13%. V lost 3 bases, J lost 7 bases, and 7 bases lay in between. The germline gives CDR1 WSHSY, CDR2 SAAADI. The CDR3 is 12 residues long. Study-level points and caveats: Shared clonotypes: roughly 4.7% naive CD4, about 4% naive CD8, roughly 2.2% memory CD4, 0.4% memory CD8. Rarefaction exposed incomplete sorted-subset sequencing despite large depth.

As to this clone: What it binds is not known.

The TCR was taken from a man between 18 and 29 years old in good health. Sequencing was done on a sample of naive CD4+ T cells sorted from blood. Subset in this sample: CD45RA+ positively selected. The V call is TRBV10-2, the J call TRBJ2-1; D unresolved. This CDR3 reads CASSELFNEQFF. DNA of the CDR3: TGCGCCAGCAGTGAACTTTTTAATGAGCAGTTCTTC.